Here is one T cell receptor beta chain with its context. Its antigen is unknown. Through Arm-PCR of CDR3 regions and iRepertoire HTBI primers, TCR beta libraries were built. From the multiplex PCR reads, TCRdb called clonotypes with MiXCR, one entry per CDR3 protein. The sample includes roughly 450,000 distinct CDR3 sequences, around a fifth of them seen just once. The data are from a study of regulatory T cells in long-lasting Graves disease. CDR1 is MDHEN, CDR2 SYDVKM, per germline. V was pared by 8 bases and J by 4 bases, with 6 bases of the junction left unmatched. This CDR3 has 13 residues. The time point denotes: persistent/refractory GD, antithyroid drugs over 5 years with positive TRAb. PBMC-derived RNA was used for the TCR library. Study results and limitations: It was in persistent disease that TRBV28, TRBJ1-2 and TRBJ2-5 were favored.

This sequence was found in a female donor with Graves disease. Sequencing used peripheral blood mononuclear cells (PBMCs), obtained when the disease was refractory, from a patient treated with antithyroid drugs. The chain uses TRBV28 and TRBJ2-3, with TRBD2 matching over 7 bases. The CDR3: CASGGSGPDTQYF. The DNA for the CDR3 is TGTGCCAGCGGCGGGAGTGGGCCAGATACGCAGTATTTT.